A single sample is the source of the 31 T cell receptor beta chains below, sequenced in a study of T cells in tuberculosis. Using immunoSEQ multiplex PCR, the repertoire was profiled, and TCRdb retains in-frame clones only, with some absent. This sample has tens of thousands of clones, with around 87% found just once. Sequencing used PBMCs. Every receptor here comes from a donor between 5 and 29 years old with latent tuberculosis or without tuberculosis infection.

The V call is TRBV27, the J call TRBJ2-2; possible D gene TRBD2, 5 bases. The ends were cut back, 6 bases at V and 7 bases at J, with 18 bases in the middle. The CDR3 sequence is 15 residues long. Germline CDR1 MNHEY, CDR2 SMNVEV (reference sequence). CDR3 amino acids: CASSGGVGFGGELFF. CDR3 sequence (DNA): TGTGCCAGCAGCGGAGGTGTCGGGTTCGGCGGGGAGCTGTTTTTT.

The gene calls are TRBV5-6 and TRBJ2-3; 7 nucleotides align to TRBD1. The CDR3 is 14 amino acids. Germline-derived CDR1 and CDR2 are SGHDT and YYEEEE. With 4 bases clipped from V and 0 bases from J, the junction kept 2 bases outside the gene matches. The CDR3 nucleotides read TGTGCCAGCAGCAGACAGGGTAGCACAGATACGCAGTATTTT. Its translation: CASSRQGSTDTQYF.

The V call is TRBV15, the J call TRBJ1-5, with 10 bases identical to TRBD1. This CDR3 is built from 16 residues. Losses at the gene ends were 4 bases for V and 2 bases for J; bases not matched to a gene: 5. Per germline, CDR1 LNHNV and CDR2 YYDKDF (reference sequence). This CDR3 is CATSKRQGAGNQPQHF. In DNA, the CDR3 is TGTGCCACCAGCAAACGACAGGGGGCAGGCAATCAGCCCCAGCATTTT. Full variable domain (rest looked up from reference TRBV15 and TRBJ1-5): DAMVIQNPRYQVTQFGKPVTLSCSQTLNHNVMYWYQQKSSQAPKLLFHYYDKDFNNEADTPDNFQSRRPNTSFCFLDIRSPGLGDTAMYLCATSKRQGAGNQPQHFGDGTRLSIL.

This clone has only one observation. V usage is TRBV5-6 and J usage is TRBJ1-1, with 7 positions matching TRBD1. The CDR3 is made up of 14 amino acids. CDR1 and CDR2 (germline): SGHDT, YYEEEE. Trimming removed 4 bases from V and 0 bases from J; junction bases left unmatched: 3. CDR3 DNA sequence: TGTGCCAGCAGCCTGGGACAGATGAACACTGAAGCTTTCTTT. This sequence encodes CASSLGQMNTEAFF.

This sequence joins TRBV5-4 and TRBJ1-2, with 9 bases fitting TRBD1. CDR3 size: 13 residues. The V segment lost 3 bases and the J segment 7 bases; nucleotides outside the gene matches: 4. Germline CDR1 SGHNT, CDR2 YYREEE (reference sequence). The CDR3 protein is CASSSQGAGGYTF. The CDR3 DNA is TGTGCCAGCAGCTCACAGGGGGCCGGTGGCTACACCTTC.

The chain joins TRBV10-3 to TRBJ2-3, with D maybe TRBD2 (5 bases). V lost 0 bases to trimming and J lost 2 bases, with 9 bases between them. From germline, CDR1 is ENHRY and CDR2 SYGVKD. CDR3 length: 15 residues. CDR3 in amino acids: CAISESDLITDTQYF. In DNA form, the CDR3 reads TGTGCCATCAGTGAGTCGGACTTGATCACAGATACGCAGTATTTT.

The chain has TRBV6-5 and TRBJ1-2, with D possibly TRBD1 on 5 matching bases. The germline V and J ends were trimmed by 6 bases and 3 bases, with 11 bases remaining between them. The CDR3 consists of 13 residues. CDR1 MNHEY and CDR2 SVGAGI come from the germline V gene. In DNA form, the CDR3 reads TGTGCCAGCAGAGGAACAGGAGACTATGGCTACACCTTC. Translating gives CASRGTGDYGYTF.

The CDR3 bases are TGTGCCAGCTCAGAGGACAGGGCCTCTGGAAACACCATATATTTT. Encoded protein: CASSEDRASGNTIYF. The chain uses TRBV18 and TRBJ1-3, with TRBD1 matching over 8 bases. Germline CDR1 KGHSH, CDR2 LQKENI. The CDR3 consists of 15 residues. V lost 5 bases, J lost 0 bases, and 3 bases stayed unmatched. Full variable domain (missing parts from reference TRBV18 and TRBJ1-3): NAGVMQNPRHLVRRRGQEARLRCSPMKGHSHVYWYRQLPEEGLKFMVYLQKENIIDESGMPKERFSAEFPKEGPSILRIQQVVRGDSAAYFCASSEDRASGNTIYFGEGSWLTVV.

The chain carries TRBV6-5 and TRBJ1-2; 7 nucleotides line up with TRBD1. The CDR3 sequence is 13 residues long. Germline CDR1 is MNHEY and CDR2 is SVGAGI. The junction had 5 bases not matched to a gene; V was cut back by 5 bases and J by 5 bases. CDR3 in DNA: TGTGCCAGCAGTACTGGGACAGAGTATGGCTACACCTTC. Its protein is CASSTGTEYGYTF.

The V call is TRBV15, the J call TRBJ1-3; D is undetermined. V was shortened by 9 bases and J by 0 bases, with 18 bases between the two germline ends. Germline V lookup: CDR1 LNHNV, CDR2 YYDKDF (reference sequence). This CDR3 comprises 16 residues. Written as DNA, the CDR3 is TGTGCCACGGATAGCGGGGATGACCACTCTGGAAACACCATATATTTT. Its protein product is CATDSGDDHSGNTIYF. Combining the CDR3 with reference TRBV15 and TRBJ1-3 gives the whole variable domain DAMVIQNPRYQVTQFGKPVTLSCSQTLNHNVMYWYQQKSSQAPKLLFHYYDKDFNNEADTPDNFQSRRPNTSFCFLDIRSPGLGDTAMYLCATDSGDDHSGNTIYFGEGSWLTVV.

V gene TRBV19 combines with J gene TRBJ2-2; 8 bases fit TRBD2. There are 17 residues in the CDR3. Germline CDR1 reads LNHDA; CDR2 reads SQIVND (reference sequence). Losses at the gene ends were 5 bases for V and 4 bases for J; bases not matched to a gene: 12. This CDR3 reads CASSYGRGGGRTGELFF. The DNA for the CDR3 is TGTGCCAGTAGTTACGGACGTGGCGGGGGGCGCACCGGGGAGCTGTTTTTT.

This clone was seen more than once but under ten times. The rearrangement links TRBV7-2 to TRBJ2-5, with 11 bases identical to TRBD2. Trimming removed 4 bases from V and 3 bases from J; junction bases left unmatched: 7. The CDR3 spans 16 residues. In germline, CDR1 is SGHTA, CDR2 FQGNSA. In DNA, the CDR3 is TGTGCCAGCAGCTCCCTAGCGGGGGGATCTAAAGAGACCCAGTACTTC. It yields the protein CASSSLAGGSKETQYF.

The J gene is TRBJ2-3, the V gene TRBV6-1; maybe TRBD2 (6 bases). CDR1 MNHNS and CDR2 SASEGT come from the germline V gene. This CDR3 contains 14 residues. Trimming pared 10 bases from V and 1 base from J, leaving 15 bases between. CDR3 sequence reads: CATGGGGGTDTQYF. In DNA form, the CDR3 reads TGTGCCACCGGGGGTGGCGGAGGCACAGATACGCAGTATTTT.

The chain links TRBV7-2 to TRBJ2-1; 9 positions match TRBD1. Trimming removed 5 bases from V and 3 bases from J; junction bases left unmatched: 5. The V gene's germline CDR1 is SGHTA and CDR2 FQGNSA. The CDR3 contains 15 residues. CDR3 residues: CASSLDRGIYNEQFF. CDR3 bases: TGTGCCAGCAGCCTCGACAGGGGGATCTACAATGAGCAGTTCTTC.

The chain joins TRBV5-4 to TRBJ2-1; D gene uncertain. The CDR3 totals 12 residues. The V end lost 1 base, the J end lost 7 bases, and 6 bases lay between the germline ends. The germline CDR1 and CDR2 sequences are SGHNT and YYREEE (reference sequence). Here the CDR3 reads CASSLIENEQFF. The CDR3 coding sequence is TGTGCCAGCAGCTTGATCGAGAATGAGCAGTTCTTC.

This chain connects TRBV4-1 to TRBJ1-1, with 9 bases that match TRBD1. The CDR3 spans 14 residues. The V and J ends lost 3 bases and 4 bases, in that order; junction bases with no gene match: 3. Germline V gives CDR1 MGHRA, CDR2 YSYEKL. This CDR3 reads CASSHPTGGTEAFF. CDR3 in DNA: TGCGCCAGCAGCCATCCGACAGGGGGCACTGAAGCTTTCTTT.

The chain carries TRBV6-6 and TRBJ1-5; D is ambiguous. V lost 5 bases to trimming and J lost 4 bases, with 12 bases between them. The CDR3 has 14 amino acids. Germline V CDR1 and CDR2: MNHNY, SVGAGI (reference sequence). The CDR3: CASSPHSLNQPQHF. The CDR3 DNA sequence: TGTGCCAGCAGTCCCCACAGTTTAAATCAGCCCCAGCATTTT.

This sequence joins TRBV7-9 and TRBJ1-3; D may be TRBD1 (5 bases). Germline CDR1 SEHNR, CDR2 FQNEAQ (reference sequence). The CDR3 has 15 residues. Trimming stripped 7 bases from V and 0 bases from J, with 13 bases between. The CDR3 loop is CASIDSLISGNTIYF. CDR3 in DNA: TGTGCCAGCATCGACAGTCTTATCTCTGGAAACACCATATATTTT.

V is TRBV9 and J is TRBJ1-5; tentative D call: TRBD1 (5 bases). The germline V gene has CDR1 SGDLS and CDR2 YYNGEE. This CDR3 contains 15 residues. V was clipped by 4 bases and J by 2 bases, with 13 bases between them. CDR3 in amino acids: CASSQSTGGNQPQHF. For the CDR3, the DNA is TGTGCCAGCAGCCAGAGCACGGGGGGCAATCAGCCCCAGCATTTT. Supplemented by reference TRBV9 and TRBJ1-5, the full variable domain reads DSGVTQTPKHLITATGQRVTLRCSPRSGDLSVYWYQQSLDQGLQFLIQYYNGEERAKGNILERFSAQQFPDLHSELNLSSLELGDSALYFCASSQSTGGNQPQHFGDGTRLSIL.

This rearrangement joins TRBV5-4 to TRBJ1-2, with D tentatively TRBD1 (6 bases). CDR1 is SGHNT, CDR2 YYREEE, per germline (reference sequence). Trimming removed 5 bases at V and 4 bases at J, with 12 bases between. This CDR3 has 13 amino acids. CDR3 nucleotide sequence: TGTGCCAGCAGGGCTGGGACACCCTATGGCTACACCTTC. It encodes CASRAGTPYGYTF.

The genes are TRBV28 and TRBJ2-3; 16 nucleotides agree with TRBD2. Germline CDR1 reads MDHEN; CDR2 reads SYDVKM. This CDR3 contains 16 residues. The V and J ends lost 5 bases and 4 bases, in that order; junction bases with no gene match: 3. CDR3 sequence (DNA): TGTGCCAGCAGTGAGGGGACTAGCGGGGGGGCAGATACGCAGTATTTT. Its protein is CASSEGTSGGADTQYF.

The chain uses TRBV5-5 and TRBJ1-2, with D uncertain. Germline values: CDR1 SGHKS, CDR2 YYEKEE (reference sequence). Trimming removed 4 bases at V and 1 base at J, with 17 bases between. The CDR3 consists of 16 residues. The CDR3 DNA reads as TGTGCCAGCAGCCCCGCGGGGTTGAGACGTAACTATGGCTACACCTTC. Residues: CASSPAGLRRNYGYTF.

The genes are TRBV29-1 and TRBJ2-3; 11 bases match TRBD1. V was clipped by 8 bases and J by 5 bases; unmatched bases: 9. Germline-derived CDR1 and CDR2 are SQVTM and ANQGSEA. This CDR3 is 14 amino acids long. The CDR3 loop reads CSLWTGGERDTQYF. CDR3 nucleotide sequence: TGCAGCCTGTGGACAGGGGGCGAGAGAGATACGCAGTATTTT.

The chain combines TRBV2 with TRBJ1-6; maybe TRBD1 (5 bases). The V end was cut by 6 bases, the J end by 7 bases, with 16 bases between. The CDR3 sequence is 15 residues long. Germline V CDR1 and CDR2: SNHLY, FYNNEI. CDR3: CASREGFRVNSPLHF. In DNA form, the CDR3 reads TGTGCCAGCAGGGAGGGTTTCAGGGTAAATTCACCCCTCCACTTT.

This sequence joins TRBV7-9 and TRBJ2-5; D is undetermined. Trimming pared 0 bases from V and 3 bases from J, leaving 5 bases between. The CDR3 totals 13 residues. Germline V CDR1 and CDR2: SEHNR, FQNEAQ (reference sequence). As DNA, the CDR3 is TGTGCCAGCAGCTTAGCAGCCGAAGAGACCCAGTACTTC. Translation: CASSLAAEETQYF.

This clone was seen only a few times. The gene calls are TRBV5-1 and TRBJ2-2; 7 nucleotides line up with TRBD1. CDR3 length: 16 amino acids. The junction had 8 bases not matched to a gene; V was cut back by 0 bases and J by 6 bases. Germline CDR1 reads SGHRS; CDR2 reads YFSETQ. Written as DNA, the CDR3 is TGCGCCAGCAGCTTGGCCCGGACAGGTTTTGCCGGGGAGCTGTTTTTT. Translated: CASSLARTGFAGELFF.

The chain uses TRBV7-2 and TRBJ1-4; D possibly corresponds to TRBD1 (6 bases). CDR1 and CDR2 from the germline V gene are SGHTA and FQGNSA. The CDR3 spans 16 residues. Trimming pared 1 base from V and 8 bases from J, leaving 17 bases between. DNA for the CDR3: TGTGCCAGCAGCTTAGGGTACAGGGATCCAAGAGAAAAACTGTTTTTT. Translation: CASSLGYRDPREKLFF.

The rearrangement links TRBV7-9 to TRBJ2-7, with a weak D call TRBD1 (6 bases). The CDR3 is 16 residues long. Germline CDR1 SEHNR, CDR2 FQNEAQ (reference sequence). Deletions cut 7 bases from V and 2 bases from J, with 21 bases between. CDR3 bases: TGTGCCAGCAAGTTTTTTCCCGCCAGGGGCGCCTACGAGCAGTACTTC. Amino acid sequence: CASKFFPARGAYEQYF.

V gene TRBV13 combines with J gene TRBJ2-1, with 10 bases fitting TRBD2. The CDR3 is 16 residues long. The germline CDR1 and CDR2 sequences are PRHDT and FYEKMQ (reference sequence). With V trimmed by 3 bases and J by 9 bases, 11 bases remained unmatched. The CDR3 here is CASSFSRSGGPGEQFF. The CDR3 DNA follows: TGTGCCAGCAGCTTTTCCCGTAGCGGGGGGCCGGGTGAGCAGTTCTTC.

This clone appeared a few times. The chain employs TRBV10-1 and TRBJ2-1; 8 bases match TRBD2. The CDR3 has 15 residues. The V gene end was trimmed by 5 bases and the J gene end by 2 bases; junction bases not matched to a gene: 5. Germline values: CDR1 WNHNN, CDR2 SYGVQD (reference sequence). The CDR3 DNA is TGCGCCAGCAGTCCGGGACTAGGAACCTACAATGAGCAGTTCTTC. This translates into CASSPGLGTYNEQFF.

The rearrangement joins TRBV6-1 to TRBJ2-7; TRBD1 might be the D (6 bases). The CDR3 length is 12 residues. Trimming removed 6 bases from V and 2 bases from J, with 8 bases in between. Germline-derived CDR1 and CDR2 are MNHNS and SASEGT. DNA of the CDR3: TGTGCCAGCAGCCAGGGGACCTACGAGCAGTACTTC. Its protein is CASSQGTYEQYF.